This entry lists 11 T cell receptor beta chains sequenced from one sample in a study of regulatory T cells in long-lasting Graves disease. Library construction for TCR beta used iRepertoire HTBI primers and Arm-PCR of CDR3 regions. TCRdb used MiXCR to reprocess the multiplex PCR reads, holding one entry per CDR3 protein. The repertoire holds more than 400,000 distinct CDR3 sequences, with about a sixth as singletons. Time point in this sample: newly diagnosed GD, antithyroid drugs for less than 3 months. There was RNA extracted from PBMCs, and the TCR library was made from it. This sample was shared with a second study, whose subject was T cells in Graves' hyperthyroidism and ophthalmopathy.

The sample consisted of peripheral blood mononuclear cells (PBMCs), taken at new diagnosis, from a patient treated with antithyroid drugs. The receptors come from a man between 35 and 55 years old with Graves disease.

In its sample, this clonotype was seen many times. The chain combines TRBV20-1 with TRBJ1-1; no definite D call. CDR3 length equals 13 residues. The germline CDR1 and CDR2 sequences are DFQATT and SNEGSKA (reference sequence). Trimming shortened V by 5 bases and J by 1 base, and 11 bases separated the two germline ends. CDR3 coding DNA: TGCAGTGCTGTAAGACGGTCGAACACTGAAGCTTTCTTT. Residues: CSAVRRSNTEAFF.

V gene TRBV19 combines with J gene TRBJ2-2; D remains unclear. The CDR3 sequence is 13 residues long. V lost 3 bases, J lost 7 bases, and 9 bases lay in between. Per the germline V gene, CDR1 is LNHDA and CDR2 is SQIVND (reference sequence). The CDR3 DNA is TGTGCCAGTAGTATCCCCCCTGTCGGGGAGCTGTTTTTT. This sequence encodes CASSIPPVGELFF.

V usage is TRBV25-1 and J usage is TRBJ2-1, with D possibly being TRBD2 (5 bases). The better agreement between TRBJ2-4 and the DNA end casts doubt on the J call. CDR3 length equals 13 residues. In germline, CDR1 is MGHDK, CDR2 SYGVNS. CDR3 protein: CASSPALQRIQYF. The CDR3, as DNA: TGTGCCAGCAGTCCTGCCCTCCAGCGGATTCAGTACTTC.

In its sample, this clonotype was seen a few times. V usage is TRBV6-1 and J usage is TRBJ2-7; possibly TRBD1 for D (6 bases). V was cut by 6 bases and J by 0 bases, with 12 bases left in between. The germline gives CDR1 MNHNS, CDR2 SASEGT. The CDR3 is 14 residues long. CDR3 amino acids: CASSRQGNSYEQYF. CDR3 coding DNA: TGTGCCAGCAGCCGCCAGGGGAACTCCTACGAGCAGTACTTC.

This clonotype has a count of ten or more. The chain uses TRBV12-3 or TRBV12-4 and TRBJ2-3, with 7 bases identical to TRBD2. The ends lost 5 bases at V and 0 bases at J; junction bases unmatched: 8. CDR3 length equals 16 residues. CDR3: CASSIPGLHSTDTQYF. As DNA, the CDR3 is TGTGCCAGCAGTATTCCGGGACTACACAGCACAGATACGCAGTATTTT.

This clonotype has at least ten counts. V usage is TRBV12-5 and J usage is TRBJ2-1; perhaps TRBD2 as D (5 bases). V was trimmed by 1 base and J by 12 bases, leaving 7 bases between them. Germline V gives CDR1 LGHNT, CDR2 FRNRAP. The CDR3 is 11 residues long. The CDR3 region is CASGLGEWQFF. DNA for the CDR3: TGTGCTAGTGGTTTGGGGGAGTGGCAGTTCTTC.

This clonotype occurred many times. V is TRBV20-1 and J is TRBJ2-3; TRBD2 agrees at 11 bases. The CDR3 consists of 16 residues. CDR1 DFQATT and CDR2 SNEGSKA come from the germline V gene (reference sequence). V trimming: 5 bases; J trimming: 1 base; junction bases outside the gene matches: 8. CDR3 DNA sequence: TGCAGTGCTCCCACAAGACTAGCGGGACGCACAGATACGCAGTATTTT. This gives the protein CSAPTRLAGRTDTQYF.

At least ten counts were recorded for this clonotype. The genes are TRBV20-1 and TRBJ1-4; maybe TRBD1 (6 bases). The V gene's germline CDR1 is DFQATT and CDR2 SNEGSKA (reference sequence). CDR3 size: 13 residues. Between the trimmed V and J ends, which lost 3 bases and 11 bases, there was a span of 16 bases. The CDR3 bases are TGCAGTGCTAGTTGGCCTCCCCAGGGGAAACTGTTTTTT. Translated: CSASWPPQGKLFF.

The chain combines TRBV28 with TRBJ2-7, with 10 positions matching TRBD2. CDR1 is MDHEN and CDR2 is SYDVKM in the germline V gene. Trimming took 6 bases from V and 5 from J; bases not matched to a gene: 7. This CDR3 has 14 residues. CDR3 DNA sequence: TGTGCCAGCAGCCCCGGGACTAGCGTTAACGAGCAGTACTTC. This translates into CASSPGTSVNEQYF.

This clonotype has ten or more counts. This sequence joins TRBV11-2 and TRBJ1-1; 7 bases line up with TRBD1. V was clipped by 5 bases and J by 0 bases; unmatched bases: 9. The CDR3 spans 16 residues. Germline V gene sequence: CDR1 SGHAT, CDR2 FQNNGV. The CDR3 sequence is CASSAATGRMNTEAFF. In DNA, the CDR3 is TGTGCCAGCAGCGCAGCGACAGGGCGCATGAACACTGAAGCTTTCTTT. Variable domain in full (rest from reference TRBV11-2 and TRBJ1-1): EAGVAQSPRYKIIEKRQSVAFWCNPISGHATLYWYQQILGQGPKLLIQFQNNGVVDDSQLPKDRFSAERLKGVDSTLKIQPAKLEDSAVYLCASSAATGRMNTEAFFGQGTRLTVV.

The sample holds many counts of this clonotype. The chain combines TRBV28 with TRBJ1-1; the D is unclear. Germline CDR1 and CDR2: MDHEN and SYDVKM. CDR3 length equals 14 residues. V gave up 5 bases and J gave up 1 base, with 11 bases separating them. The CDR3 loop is CASSRTMTNTEAFF. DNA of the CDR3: TGTGCCAGCAGTCGGACGATGACGAACACTGAAGCTTTCTTT.